This passage covers 18 T cell receptor beta chains from one sample sequenced in a study of blood T cell repertoires in COVID-19. TCRdb's table, derived via immunoSEQ multiplex PCR, lists solely in-frame clones and lacks some. The sample contains around 380,000 clones, more than 75% of which appear only once. Material for sequencing was peripheral blood. The source of these receptors is a human donor with acute or convalescent COVID-19. The donor label of this sample is uncertain.

The chain links TRBV6-6 to TRBJ1-3; the D gene is possibly TRBD1 (6 bases). Trimming removed 5 bases from V and 4 bases from J, with 15 bases in between. The CDR3 totals 15 residues. Looked up from germline, CDR1 is MNHNY and CDR2 is SVGAGI (reference sequence). CDR3 sequence: CASSRTESNGNTIYF. The CDR3 region has the DNA TGTGCCAGCAGTCGGACAGAAAGCAACGGAAACACCATATATTTT.

The CDR3 is CASRPGTGDYEQYF. CDR3 bases: TGTGCCAGCAGACCCGGGACAGGGGACTACGAGCAGTACTTC. V is TRBV7-9 and J is TRBJ2-7; 10 bases map to TRBD1. Germline CDR1 and CDR2: SEHNR and FQNEAQ (reference sequence). After removal of 6 bases from V and 3 bases from J, the junction contained 5 bases not matched to a gene. The CDR3 is 14 amino acids.

This clone was observed once. As DNA, the CDR3 is TGTGCCAGCAGACAGGGGGCGCTGGTCACTGAAGCTTTCTTT. Amino acids: CASRQGALVTEAFF. V usage is TRBV7-8 and J usage is TRBJ1-1; 9 bases match TRBD1. Trimming cost V 6 bases and J 4 bases; bases outside gene matches: 6. Germline V gene sequence: CDR1 SGHVS, CDR2 FQNEAQ. The CDR3 consists of 14 residues.

The rearrangement uses TRBV18 and TRBJ1-1, with unresolved D. Deletions cut 0 bases from V and 0 bases from J, with 8 bases between. The CDR3 is 15 amino acids. Germline V lookup: CDR1 KGHSH, CDR2 LQKENI. Here the CDR3 reads CASSPPGLLNTEAFF. The DNA for the CDR3 is TGTGCCAGCTCACCACCCGGACTGCTGAACACTGAAGCTTTCTTT.

This clone came up once. The chain employs TRBV5-4 and TRBJ2-3; TRBD2 agrees at 8 bases. After removal of 6 bases from V and 3 bases from J, the junction contained 6 bases not matched to a gene. In germline, CDR1 is SGHNT, CDR2 YYREEE (reference sequence). CDR3 length: 14 residues. CDR3 protein: CASKEGGGTDTQYF. The DNA of the CDR3 is TGTGCCAGCAAAGAGGGCGGGGGGACAGATACGCAGTATTTT. Using reference TRBV5-4 and TRBJ2-3 for the parts outside the CDR3, the full variable domain is ETGVTQSPTHLIKTRGQQVTLRCSSQSGHNTVSWYQQALGQGPQFIFQYYREEENGRGNFPPRFSGLQFPNYSSELNVNALELDDSALYLCASKEGGGTDTQYFGPGTRLTVL.

The chain combines TRBV5-8 with TRBJ1-4; 8 bases match TRBD1. CDR1 is SGHTS and CDR2 is YDEGEE in the germline V gene. The ends lost 2 bases at V and 4 bases at J; junction bases unmatched: 4. The CDR3 runs to 15 residues. The CDR3 nucleotides read TGTGCCAGCAGCTTATCAGGGGGCGTTAATGAAAAACTGTTTTTT. This translates into CASSLSGGVNEKLFF.

The chain carries TRBV20-1 and TRBJ1-2; D is ambiguous. This CDR3 comprises 11 residues. V lost 1 base, J lost 7 bases, and 7 bases lay in between. Germline-derived CDR1 and CDR2 are DFQATT and SNEGSKA (reference sequence). The CDR3 here is CSARAGFGYTF. In DNA, the CDR3 is TGCAGTGCTAGAGCGGGGTTTGGCTACACCTTC.

This chain uses TRBV7-8 with TRBJ2-7, with D tentatively TRBD2 (5 bases). This CDR3 is built from 17 residues. Trimming removed 2 bases from V and 1 base from J, with 18 bases in between. The germline V gene encodes CDR1 SGHVS and CDR2 FQNEAQ. The CDR3 nucleotides read TGTGCCAGCAGCTTAATTGAGGGAGCGGCCCCTTCCTACGAGCAGTACTTC. Its translation: CASSLIEGAAPSYEQYF.

The CDR3 protein is CASSFAPGGNPQAFF. DNA for the CDR3: TGTGCCAGCAGCTTCGCCCCAGGGGGGAACCCTCAAGCTTTCTTT. The rearrangement joins TRBV11-2 to TRBJ1-1, with 7 bases aligning to TRBD1. Per germline, CDR1 SGHAT and CDR2 FQNNGV. Germline trimming cut 3 bases from V and 9 bases from J; bases unmatched to any gene: 13. The CDR3 has 15 amino acids. The full variable domain, in which reference TRBV11-2 and TRBJ1-1 provide the parts outside the CDR3, is EAGVAQSPRYKIIEKRQSVAFWCNPISGHATLYWYQQILGQGPKLLIQFQNNGVVDDSQLPKDRFSAERLKGVDSTLKIQPAKLEDSAVYLCASSFAPGGNPQAFFGQGTRLTVV.

This chain joins TRBV5-1 and TRBJ1-2, with D possibly being TRBD1 (5 bases). Germline assignment: CDR1 SGHRS and CDR2 YFSETQ. V gave up 4 bases and J gave up 1 base, with 14 bases separating them. The CDR3 contains 15 residues. The CDR3 coding sequence is TGCGCCAGCAGCCCTGCGACAGCTATTAACTATGGCTACACCTTC. This gives the protein CASSPATAINYGYTF.

The V gene is TRBV5-1, the J gene TRBJ1-2; 9 bases agree with TRBD1. CDR1 is SGHRS and CDR2 is YFSETQ in the germline V gene. The J segment lost 2 bases and the V segment lost 4 bases, leaving 12 bases of the junction unmatched. This CDR3 is built from 17 residues. The CDR3 here is CASSENPTGTGNYGYTF. Written as DNA, the CDR3 is TGCGCCAGCAGCGAGAACCCCACCGGGACAGGGAACTATGGCTACACCTTC.

The chain combines TRBV11-2 with TRBJ2-1; D unresolved. V was trimmed by 2 bases and J by 3 bases, leaving 8 bases between them. The CDR3 is 14 residues long. From germline, CDR1 is SGHAT and CDR2 FQNNGV. CDR3 sequence: CASSLYEIYNEQFF. Here the CDR3 DNA reads TGTGCCAGCAGCTTATACGAGATCTACAATGAGCAGTTCTTC.

The J gene is TRBJ1-1, the V gene TRBV28; D remains unclear. This CDR3 contains 11 residues. CDR1 MDHEN and CDR2 SYDVKM come from the germline V gene. V lost 3 bases and J lost 10, with 9 bases in between. The CDR3 DNA sequence: TGTGCCAGCAGTTTGAACAATCGAGCTTTCTTT. Encoded protein: CASSLNNRAFF. The full variable domain, its missing parts supplied by reference TRBV28 and TRBJ1-1, is DVKVTQSSRYLVKRTGEKVFLECVQDMDHENMFWYRQDPGLGLRLIYFSYDVKMKEKGDIPEGYSVSREKKERFSLILESASTNQTSMYLCASSLNNRAFFGQGTRLTVV.

The chain employs TRBV6-5 and TRBJ2-6; D gene uncertain. V gave up 0 bases and J gave up 1 base, with 7 bases separating them. Germline loops: CDR1 MNHEY, CDR2 SVGAGI. CDR3 length: 16 residues. CDR3 nucleotide sequence: TGTGCCAGCAGTTACTCTCCAAAATCTGGGGCCAACGTCCTGACTTTC. It encodes CASSYSPKSGANVLTF.

This rearrangement joins TRBV6-2 or TRBV6-3 to TRBJ2-4; perhaps TRBD1 as D (6 bases). The CDR3 has 14 residues. Germline V CDR1 and CDR2: MNHEY, SVGEGT. Trimming removed 5 bases from V and 6 bases from J, with 14 bases in between. This CDR3 reads CASSTFIQGNIQYF. For the CDR3, the DNA is TGTGCCAGCAGTACATTTATACAGGGAAACATTCAGTACTTC.

The J gene is TRBJ2-1, the V gene TRBV5-1; 8 nucleotides align to TRBD1. Germline CDR1 reads SGHRS; CDR2 reads YFSETQ. Trimming took 4 bases from V and 9 from J; bases not matched to a gene: 9. The CDR3 has 14 residues. CDR3 region: CASSLRTGLAEQFF. The CDR3 DNA sequence: TGCGCCAGCAGCCTGCGGACAGGGCTGGCTGAGCAGTTCTTC.

On this clone itself: Different DNA sequences within this sample yield the same CDR3. The chain recombines TRBV12-3 or TRBV12-4 with TRBJ1-2, with 7 positions matching TRBD1. V lost 5 bases to trimming and J lost 4 bases; unmatched junction nucleotides: 4. This CDR3 contains 13 residues. CDR3 bases: TGTGCCAGCAGTCAACAGGGGCCCTATGGCTACACCTTC. This codes for CASSQQGPYGYTF.

The chain is built from TRBV7-2 and TRBJ1-1; perhaps TRBD1 as D (5 bases). Germline assignment: CDR1 SGHTA and CDR2 FQGNSA. The CDR3 covers 14 residues. The V gene lost 0 bases and the J gene lost 6 bases, with 11 bases spanning the gap. The CDR3 loop reads CASSLAGGSSEAFF. In DNA, the CDR3 is TGTGCCAGCAGCTTAGCCGGGGGGTCCTCTGAAGCTTTCTTT. Drawing the rest from reference TRBV7-2 and TRBJ1-1, the complete variable domain is GAGVSQSPSNKVTEKGKDVELRCDPISGHTALYWYRQSLGQGLEFLIYFQGNSAPDKSGLPSDRFSAERTGGSVSTLTIQRTQQEDSAVYLCASSLAGGSSEAFFGQGTRLTVV.